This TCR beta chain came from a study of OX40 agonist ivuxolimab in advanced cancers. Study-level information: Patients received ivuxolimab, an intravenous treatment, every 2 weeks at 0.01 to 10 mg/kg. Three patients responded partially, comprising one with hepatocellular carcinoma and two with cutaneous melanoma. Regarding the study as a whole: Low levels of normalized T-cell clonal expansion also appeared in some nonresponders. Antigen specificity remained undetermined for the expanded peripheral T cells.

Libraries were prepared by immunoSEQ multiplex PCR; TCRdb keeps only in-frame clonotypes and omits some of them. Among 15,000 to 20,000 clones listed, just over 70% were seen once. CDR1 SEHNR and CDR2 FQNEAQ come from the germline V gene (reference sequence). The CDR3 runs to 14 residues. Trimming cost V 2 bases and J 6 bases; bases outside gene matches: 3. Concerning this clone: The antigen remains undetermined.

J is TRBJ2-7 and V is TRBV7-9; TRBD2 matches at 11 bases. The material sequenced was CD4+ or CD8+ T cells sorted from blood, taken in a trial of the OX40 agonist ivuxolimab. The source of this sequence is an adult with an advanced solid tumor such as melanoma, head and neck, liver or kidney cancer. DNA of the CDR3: TGTGCCAGCAGCTTATCCGGACTAGCGGGCGAGCAGTACTTC. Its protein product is CASSLSGLAGEQYF.